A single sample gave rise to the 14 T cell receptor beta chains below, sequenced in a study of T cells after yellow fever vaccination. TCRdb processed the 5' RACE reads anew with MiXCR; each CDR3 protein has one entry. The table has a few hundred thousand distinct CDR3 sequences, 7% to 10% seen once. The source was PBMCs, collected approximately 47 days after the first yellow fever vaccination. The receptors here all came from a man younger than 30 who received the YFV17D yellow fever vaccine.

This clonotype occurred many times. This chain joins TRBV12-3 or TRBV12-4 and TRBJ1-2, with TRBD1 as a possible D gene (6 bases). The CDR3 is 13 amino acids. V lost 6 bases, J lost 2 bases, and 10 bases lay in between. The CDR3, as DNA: TGTGCCAGCAGCTCCGGACAGAACTATGGCTACACCTTC. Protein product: CASSSGQNYGYTF.

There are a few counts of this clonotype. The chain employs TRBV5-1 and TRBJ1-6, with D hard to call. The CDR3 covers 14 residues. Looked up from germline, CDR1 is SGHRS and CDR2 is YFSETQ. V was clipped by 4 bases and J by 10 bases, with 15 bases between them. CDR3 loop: CASSLEDIPSPLHF. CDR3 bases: TGCGCCAGCAGCCTGGAAGATATTCCGTCACCCCTCCACTTT. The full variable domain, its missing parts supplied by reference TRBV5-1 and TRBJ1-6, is KAGVTQTPRYLIKTRGQQVTLSCSPISGHRSVSWYQQTPGQGLQFLFEYFSETQRNKGNFPGRFSGRQFSNSRSEMNVSTLELGDSALYLCASSLEDIPSPLHFGNGTRLTVT.

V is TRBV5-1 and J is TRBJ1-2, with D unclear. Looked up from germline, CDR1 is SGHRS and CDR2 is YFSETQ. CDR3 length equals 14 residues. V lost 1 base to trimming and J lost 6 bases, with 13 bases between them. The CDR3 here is CASSLLDTAHGYTF. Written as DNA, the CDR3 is TGCGCCAGCAGCTTGTTAGACACGGCCCATGGCTACACCTTC.

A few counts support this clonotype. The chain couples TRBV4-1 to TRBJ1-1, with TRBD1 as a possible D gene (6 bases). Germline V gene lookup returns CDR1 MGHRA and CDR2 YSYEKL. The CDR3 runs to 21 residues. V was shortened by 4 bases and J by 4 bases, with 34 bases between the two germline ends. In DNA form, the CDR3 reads TGCGCCAGCAGCCCCAAGAGTGGGGGGCTCGGACAGATAGTTGTGCCCACTGAAGCTTTCTTT. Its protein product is CASSPKSGGLGQIVVPTEAFF.

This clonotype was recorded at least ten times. The CDR3, as DNA: TGTGCCAGCAGCACTCTAGCGGGGGGCGGGACAGATACGCAGTATTTT. It is translated as CASSTLAGGGTDTQYF. The chain links TRBV7-3 to TRBJ2-3, with 11 positions matching TRBD2. With V trimmed by 5 bases and J by 3 bases, 7 bases remained unmatched. The CDR3 totals 16 residues. Looked up from germline, CDR1 is SGHTA and CDR2 is FQGTGA.

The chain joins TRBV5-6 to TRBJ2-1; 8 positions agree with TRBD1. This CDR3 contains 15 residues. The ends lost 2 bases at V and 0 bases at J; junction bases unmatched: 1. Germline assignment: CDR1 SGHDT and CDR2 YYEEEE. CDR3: CASSFGTGSYNEQFF. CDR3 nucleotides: TGTGCCAGCAGCTTCGGGACAGGCTCCTACAATGAGCAGTTCTTC.

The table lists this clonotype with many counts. CDR3: CASSQQESNTEAFF. The CDR3 nucleotides read TGTGCCAGCAGCCAACAGGAATCGAACACTGAAGCTTTCTTT. The V and J genes are TRBV7-9 and TRBJ1-1; a possible D gene is TRBD1 (5 bases). CDR3 size: 14 residues. From germline, CDR1 is SEHNR and CDR2 FQNEAQ (reference sequence). The V gene lost 5 bases and the J gene lost 1 base, with 11 bases spanning the gap.

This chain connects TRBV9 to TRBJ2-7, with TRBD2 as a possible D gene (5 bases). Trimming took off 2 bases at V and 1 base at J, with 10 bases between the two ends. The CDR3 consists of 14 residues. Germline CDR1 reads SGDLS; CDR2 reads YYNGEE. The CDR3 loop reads CASSVSGGSYEQYF. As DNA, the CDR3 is TGTGCCAGCAGCGTCAGCGGCGGGTCCTACGAGCAGTACTTC. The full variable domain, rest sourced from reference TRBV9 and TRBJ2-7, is DSGVTQTPKHLITATGQRVTLRCSPRSGDLSVYWYQQSLDQGLQFLIQYYNGEERAKGNILERFSAQQFPDLHSELNLSSLELGDSALYFCASSVSGGSYEQYFGPGTRLTVT.

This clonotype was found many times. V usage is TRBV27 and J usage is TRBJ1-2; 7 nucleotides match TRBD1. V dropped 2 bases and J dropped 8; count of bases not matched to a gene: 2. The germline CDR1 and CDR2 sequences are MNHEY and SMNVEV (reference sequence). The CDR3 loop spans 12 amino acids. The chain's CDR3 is CASSLRGGGYTF. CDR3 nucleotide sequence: TGTGCCAGCAGTTTACGAGGGGGCGGCTACACCTTC.

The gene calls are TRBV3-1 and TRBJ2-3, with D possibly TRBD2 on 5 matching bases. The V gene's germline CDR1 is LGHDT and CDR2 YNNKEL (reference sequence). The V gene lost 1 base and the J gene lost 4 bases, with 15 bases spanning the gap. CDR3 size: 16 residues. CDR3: CASSQGVRALSDTQYF. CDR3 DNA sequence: TGTGCCAGCAGCCAAGGGGTGAGGGCCCTCTCAGATACGCAGTATTTT.

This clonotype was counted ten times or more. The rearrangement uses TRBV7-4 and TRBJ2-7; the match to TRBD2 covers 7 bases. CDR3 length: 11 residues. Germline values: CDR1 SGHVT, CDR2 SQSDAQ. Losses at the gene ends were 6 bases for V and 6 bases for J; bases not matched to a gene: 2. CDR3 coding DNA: TGTGCCAGCAGTCCGGGGGGCGAGCAGTACGTC. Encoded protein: CASSPGGEQYV.

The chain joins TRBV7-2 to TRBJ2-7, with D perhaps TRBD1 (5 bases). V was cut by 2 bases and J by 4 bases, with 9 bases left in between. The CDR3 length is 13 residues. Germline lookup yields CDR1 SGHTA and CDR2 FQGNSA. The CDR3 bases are TGTGCCAGCAGCTTATTAGGGGAATACGAGCAGTACTTC. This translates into CASSLLGEYEQYF.

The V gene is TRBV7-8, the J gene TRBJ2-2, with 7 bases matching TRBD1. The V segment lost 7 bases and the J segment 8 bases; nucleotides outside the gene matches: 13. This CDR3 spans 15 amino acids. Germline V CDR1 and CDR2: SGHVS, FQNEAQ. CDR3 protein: CASNVGIGGAGELFF. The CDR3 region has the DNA TGTGCCAGCAACGTAGGGATAGGGGGCGCAGGGGAGCTGTTTTTT.

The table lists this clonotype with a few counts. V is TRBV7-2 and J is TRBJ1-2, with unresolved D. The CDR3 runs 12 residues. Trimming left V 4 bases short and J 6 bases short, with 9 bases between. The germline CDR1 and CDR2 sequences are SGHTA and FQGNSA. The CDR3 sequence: CASSSRVDGYTF. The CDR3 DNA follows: TGTGCCAGCAGCTCCCGGGTAGATGGCTACACCTTC.